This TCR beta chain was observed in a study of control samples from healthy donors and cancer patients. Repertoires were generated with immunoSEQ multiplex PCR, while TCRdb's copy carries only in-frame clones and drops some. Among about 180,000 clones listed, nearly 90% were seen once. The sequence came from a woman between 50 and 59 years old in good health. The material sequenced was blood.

Written as DNA, the CDR3 is TGTGCCAGCAGCCAAGGAATCAGAAGGGCCGAAAAACTGTTTTTT. Translated: CASSQGIRRAEKLFF. The chain recombines TRBV14 with TRBJ1-4; no reliable D call. CDR1 and CDR2 from the germline V gene are SGHDN and FVKESK. This CDR3 has 15 residues. V was cut by 1 base and J by 8 bases, with 14 bases left in between.